This TCR beta chain was retrieved from a study of T cells in tumors after PD-1 blockade. General study results and limits: Some novel exhausted tumor clones appeared in pre-treatment blood, suggesting peripheral recruitment.

A word on this clone: Its antigen is undetermined.

Assay: immunoSEQ multiplex PCR; the TCRdb copy retains only in-frame clones and omits some. The top ten hold around an eighth of the sample, which has around 60,000 clones, about four fifths seen once. Sequenced here: PBMCs, sampled before anti-PD-1 treatment. The clonotype was recovered from a human donor with basal cell carcinoma.

The CDR3 DNA sequence: TGCGCCAGCAGCTTGGGGACAGGCCACAATGAGCAGTTCTTC. Protein sequence: CASSLGTGHNEQFF. This chain connects TRBV5-1 to TRBJ2-1, with 7 bases fitting TRBD1. Per the germline V gene, CDR1 is SGHRS and CDR2 is YFSETQ. V dropped 0 bases and J dropped 5; count of bases not matched to a gene: 2. The CDR3 sequence is 14 residues long.